What follows is one T cell receptor beta chain and its context. What antigen it recognizes has not been identified. Base quality data are lacking; no much larger clone is found one base away. The sample's treatment or condition label is to be understood as: in vitro stimulation with specific CMV peptide epitopes to enrich CMV-specific T cells. The data derive from a study of T cell repertoires in cytomegalovirus infection (dated by TCRdb to between 2018 and 2020). A note on the overall study: Recently identified HLA-C-restricted CMV epitopes, whose presentation resists viral immunomodulation, were targeted by peptide stimulations together with well-studied HLA-B-restricted epitopes. Donor HLA type was relevant to the analysis, because carriage of CMV infection together with the matching HLA type was indicated by public TCR beta signatures.

The paper's findings and limits, for the study overall: Carriers of CMV infection plus the relevant HLA type were discriminated by the cumulative frequency of public TCR beta family members in the study cohort and in an independent roughly 380-donor cohort. The ex vivo response was dominated by HLA-C-restricted CMV-specific TCR beta clonotypes, which also provided the single most frequent clonotype in two of eight donors.

The germline V gene (reference sequence) supplies CDR1 DFQATT and CDR2 SNEGSKA. The cysteine opens and the phenylalanine closes a CDR3 of 12 amino acids. Of the read, only the CDR3 DNA is kept; its 36 bases are in frame from base 1. Trimming costs V 1 base and J 4 bases, and their ends lie 6 bases apart. Sequencing used an Illumina HiSeq 1500. TCRdb trimmed the raw reads at Q25, called clones with MiXCR and kept productive beta chains. Records with the same CDR3 protein are collapsed into one entry carrying the most frequent genes and DNA. The sample includes a few hundred thousand distinct CDR3 sequences, with 20% to 25% observed a single time. Of the sample, approximately 19% falls within the top ten clones.

The sequence joins TRBV20-1 to TRBJ2-3, with no confident D gene call. This specimen was cultured PBMCs, taken from culture after CMV antigen stimulation. The TCR originated in a human donor in good health (CMV status not recorded). Some clones in this sample may be carry-over from other donors' samples. The nucleotide sequence reads TGCAGTGCTAGAGGGCTGGCAGATACGCAGTATTTT. Its product reads: CSARGLADTQYF.